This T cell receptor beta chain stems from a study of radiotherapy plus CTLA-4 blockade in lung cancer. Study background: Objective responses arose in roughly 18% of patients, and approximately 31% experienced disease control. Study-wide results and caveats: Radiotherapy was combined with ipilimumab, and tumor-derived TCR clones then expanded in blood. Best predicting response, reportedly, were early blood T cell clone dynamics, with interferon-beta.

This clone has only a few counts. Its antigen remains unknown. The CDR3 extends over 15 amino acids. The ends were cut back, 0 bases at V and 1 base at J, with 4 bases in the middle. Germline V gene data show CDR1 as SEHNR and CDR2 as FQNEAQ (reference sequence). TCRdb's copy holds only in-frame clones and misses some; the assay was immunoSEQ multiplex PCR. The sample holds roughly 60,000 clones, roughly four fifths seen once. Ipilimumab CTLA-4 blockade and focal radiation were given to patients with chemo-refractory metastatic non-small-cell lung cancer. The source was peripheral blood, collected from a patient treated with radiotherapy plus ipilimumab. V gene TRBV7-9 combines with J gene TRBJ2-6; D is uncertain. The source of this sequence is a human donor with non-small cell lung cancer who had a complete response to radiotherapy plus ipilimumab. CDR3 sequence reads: CASSLAGSGANVLTF. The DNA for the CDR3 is TGTGCCAGCAGCTTAGCCGGTTCTGGGGCCAACGTCCTGACTTTC.